This TCR beta chain was obtained from a study of regulatory T cells in long-lasting Graves disease. Study results and limitations: The persistent group shared 2,700 or so public clonotypes, more than the approximately 880 shared by new patients.

Described time point: newly diagnosed GD, antithyroid drugs for less than 3 months. The TCR library was made from RNA that had been extracted from PBMCs in TRIzol. This clonotype was recorded many times. Its matching antigen is unknown. Building the TCR beta libraries relied on iRepertoire HTBI primers, and CDR3 regions underwent Arm-PCR. TCRdb re-called the multiplex PCR reads through MiXCR, storing one row per CDR3 protein. The table has under 300,000 distinct CDR3 sequences, about 18% seen once. Trimming cost V 8 bases and J 0 bases; bases outside gene matches: 4. Looked up from germline, CDR1 is LGHNT and CDR2 is FRNRAP. CDR3 length: 14 amino acids.

Sequences were derived from peripheral blood mononuclear cells (PBMCs), sampled at new diagnosis, from a patient treated with antithyroid drugs. The source of this sequence is a female donor with Graves disease. V usage is TRBV12-5 and J usage is TRBJ2-1; 7 bases fit TRBD1. CDR3 nucleotides: TGTGCTAGTAAACAGGGGAGCTCCTACAATGAGCAGTTCTTC. Amino acids: CASKQGSSYNEQFF.